The source of this T cell receptor beta chain is a study of T cells after yellow fever vaccination. Study as a whole: For low cell numbers, libraries were made with SMART-Seq v4 Ultra Low Input.

TCRdb recomputed calls from the 5' RACE reads with MiXCR, one row per CDR3 protein. The sample records 85,000 to 100,000 distinct CDR3 sequences, about 5.8% being singletons. On this clonotype itself: Its target is not known.

Deletions cut 0 bases from V and 5 bases from J, with 17 bases between. The CDR3 extends over 17 amino acids. Germline CDR1 LGHNA, CDR2 YNFKEQ. Study-level findings and limits: The booster response re-showed most primary clones: around 96% CD4, almost 90% CD8. Repertoires sorted by FACS could include abundant clonotypes that are contaminants from the bulk population. Peaking on day 5 versus 15, the secondary response was faster but weaker.

The input for sequencing was CD8+ T cells sorted from PBMCs, taken 10 days after the yellow fever booster vaccination. V is TRBV4-2 and J is TRBJ1-5, with D perhaps matching TRBD1 (5 bases). The sequence derives from a young man who received the YFV17D yellow fever vaccine. CDR3 nucleotide sequence: TGTGCCAGCAGCCAAGATCGTCGCCAGGGTCGGTATCAGCCCCAGCATTTT. This encodes CASSQDRRQGRYQPQHF.